A single sample gave rise to the 30 T cell receptor beta chains below, sequenced in a study of blood T cell repertoires in COVID-19. Some clones are missing from TCRdb's copy, which holds only in-frame ones; the method was immunoSEQ multiplex PCR. The table shows some 120,000 clones, with around 82% occurring only once. Source material: peripheral blood. These receptors were taken from a woman in her thirties who had recovered from COVID-19.

CDR3: CASSLTSGSSYNEQFF. In DNA form, the CDR3 reads TGCGCCAGCAGTTTGACTAGCGGTAGCTCCTACAATGAGCAGTTCTTC. The rearrangement uses TRBV5-1 and TRBJ2-1, with 9 bases fitting TRBD2. Germline CDR1 is SGHRS and CDR2 is YFSETQ. V lost 5 bases to trimming and J lost 0 bases; unmatched junction nucleotides: 6. The CDR3 spans 16 residues.

V and J are TRBV5-6 and TRBJ1-5, with D maybe TRBD1 (6 bases). The germline V and J ends were trimmed by 2 bases and 5 bases, with 14 bases remaining between them. The CDR3 length is 15 residues. Germline CDR1 is SGHDT and CDR2 is YYEEEE. CDR3 in DNA: TGTGCCAGCAGCTTTGCCAGGGGCGCCTATCAGCCCCAGCATTTT. Its translation is CASSFARGAYQPQHF.

The chain uses TRBV28 and TRBJ1-4; TRBD1 agrees at 11 bases. CDR1 MDHEN and CDR2 SYDVKM come from the germline V gene. J gave up 7 bases and V 5 bases, and 6 bases lay outside the gene matches. This CDR3 is built from 15 residues. The CDR3 DNA follows: TGTGCCAGCAGTACCCGGACAGGGGGCCCTGAAAAACTGTTTTTT. Its translation is CASSTRTGGPEKLFF.

Regarding this clone: At one boundary the junction diverges from the germline segment, which might be a read error. V is TRBV7-7 and J is TRBJ2-1; 11 bases line up with TRBD2. The V gene's germline CDR1 is SSHAT and CDR2 FNYEAQ (reference sequence). The CDR3 has 17 residues. CDR3 nucleotide sequence: TGTGCTAGCAGCCCGACTAGCGGGAAAAGCTCCTACAATGAGCAGTTCTTC. It codes for CASSPTSGKSSYNEQFF.

The chain links TRBV2 to TRBJ2-1; the match to TRBD2 covers 14 bases. CDR1 is SNHLY, CDR2 FYNNEI, per germline. The CDR3 extends over 16 amino acids. The V gene end was trimmed by 6 bases and the J gene end by 6 bases; junction bases not matched to a gene: 7. CDR3 coding DNA: TGTGCCAGCAGACGCCGGACTAGCGGGGGGACCAATGAGCAGTTCTTC. Protein product: CASRRRTSGGTNEQFF.

This clone has a count of ten or more. This sequence joins TRBV3-1 (or the pseudogene TRBV3-2) and TRBJ1-2; TRBD1 matches at 9 bases. CDR3 length: 16 residues. Germline-derived CDR1 and CDR2 are LGHDT and YNNKEL (reference sequence). V was pared by 4 bases and J by 4 bases, with 10 bases of the junction left unmatched. DNA of the CDR3: TGTGCCAGCAGCCGGGGACAGGGATCGGCCTCCTATGGCTACACCTTC. It yields the protein CASSRGQGSASYGYTF.

The chain is built from TRBV3-1 (or the pseudogene TRBV3-2) and TRBJ2-1; 7 bases align to TRBD2. V was pared by 1 base and J by 4 bases, with 4 bases of the junction left unmatched. The germline V gene encodes CDR1 LGHDT and CDR2 YNNKEL (reference sequence). This CDR3 has 15 residues. The CDR3 DNA follows: TGTGCCAGCAGCCAAGGGCTAGCGGAGTACAATGAGCAGTTCTTC. Amino acids: CASSQGLAEYNEQFF.

The count of this clone is one. The genes are TRBV11-3 and TRBJ1-1; 8 bases map to TRBD1. The CDR3 is made up of 13 amino acids. Germline values: CDR1 SGHNT, CDR2 YENEEA. J lost 7 bases, V lost 2 bases, and 3 bases had no gene match. The CDR3 DNA follows: TGTGCCAGCAGCTTAACAGGGGGGGGTGAAGCTTTCTTT. Its translation is CASSLTGGGEAFF. Using reference TRBV11-3 and TRBJ1-1 for the parts outside the CDR3, the full variable domain is EAGVVQSPRYKIIEKKQPVAFWCNPISGHNTLYWYLQNLGQGPELLIRYENEEAVDDSQLPKDRFSAERLKGVDSTLKIQPAELGDSAVYLCASSLTGGGEAFFGQGTRLTVV.

This clone occurred a few times. The chain has TRBV10-3 and TRBJ2-7, with 9 bases fitting TRBD1. The V gene's germline CDR1 is ENHRY and CDR2 SYGVKD. The CDR3 has 16 amino acids. V shed 0 bases and J 3 bases; nucleotides not matched to a gene: 6. CDR3 nucleotides: TGTGCCATCAGTGAGTCGCAGGACAGGGGTATCTACGAGCAGTACTTC. As protein: CAISESQDRGIYEQYF.

The rearrangement links TRBV4-1 to TRBJ1-1, with TRBD1 identical over 7 bases. V was clipped by 1 base and J by 4 bases; unmatched bases: 6. This CDR3 is built from 15 residues. Germline V gene data show CDR1 as MGHRA and CDR2 as YSYEKL. DNA for the CDR3: TGCGCCAGCAGCCAAGCGGACAGGCTGAGCACTGAAGCTTTCTTT. This encodes CASSQADRLSTEAFF.

This rearrangement joins TRBV5-1 to TRBJ1-1; D might be TRBD1 (5 bases). V lost 0 bases and J lost 1, with 10 bases in between. The CDR3 is 15 amino acids. Looked up from germline, CDR1 is SGHRS and CDR2 is YFSETQ. CDR3 coding DNA: TGCGCCAGCAGCTTGGGTTATACAGGGAACACTGAAGCTTTCTTT. It translates to CASSLGYTGNTEAFF.

Comment on this clone: One end of the junction varies from germline; a read error may be responsible. This chain connects TRBV7-7 to TRBJ2-1; 7 bases are shared with TRBD2. The CDR3 is 15 residues long. Germline V gene lookup returns CDR1 SSHAT and CDR2 FNYEAQ (reference sequence). CDR3 sequence: CASSYREGVKNEQFF. The CDR3 coding sequence is TGTGCTAGCAGCTATAGGGAGGGAGTAAAAAATGAGCAGTTCTTC. The variable domain in full, with the rest retrieved from reference TRBV7-7 and TRBJ2-1, is GAGVSQSPRYKVTKRGQDVTLRCDPISSHATLYWYQQALGQGPEFLTYFNYEAQPDKSGLPSDRFSAERPEGSISTLTIQRTEQRDSAMYRCASSYREGVKNEQFFGPGTRLTVL.

The rearrangement joins TRBV7-3 to TRBJ2-1, with TRBD2 matching 13 bases. V shed 2 bases, J shed 1 base, and the junction held 14 bases outside the gene matches. In germline, CDR1 is SGHTA, CDR2 FQGTGA. The CDR3 covers 21 residues. In DNA, the CDR3 is TGTGCCAGCAGCTTAGGGCCCCCTCGGACTAGCGGGGGTGGGTCCTACAATGAGCAGTTCTTC. It encodes CASSLGPPRTSGGGSYNEQFF. The variable domain in full, with the rest retrieved from reference TRBV7-3 and TRBJ2-1, is GAGVSQTPSNKVTEKGKYVELRCDPISGHTALYWYRQSLGQGPEFLIYFQGTGAADDSGLPNDRFFAVRPEGSVSTLKIQRTERGDSAVYLCASSLGPPRTSGGGSYNEQFFGPGTRLTVL.

CDR3 sequence (DNA): TGTGCCAGTAGTTTTAGTTCTTACTACAATGAGCAGTTCTTC. The encoded protein is CASSFSSYYNEQFF. V is TRBV19 and J is TRBJ2-1; D is undetermined. The CDR3 runs to 14 residues. Germline lookup yields CDR1 LNHDA and CDR2 SQIVND (reference sequence). Trimming left V 5 bases short and J 3 bases short, with 11 bases between.

In DNA form, the CDR3 reads TGTGCCAGCAGCGTTCACAGGGAGAGCTCCTACAATGAGCAGTTCTTC. Protein product: CASSVHRESSYNEQFF. The chain combines TRBV7-8 with TRBJ2-1; weak D call: TRBD1 (6 bases). CDR3 length equals 16 residues. Per germline, CDR1 SGHVS and CDR2 FQNEAQ. The V and J ends lost 5 bases and 0 bases respectively, with 14 bases between them.

The J gene is TRBJ1-1, the V gene TRBV15, with 7 bases aligning to TRBD1. Germline V gives CDR1 LNHNV, CDR2 YYDKDF (reference sequence). Germline trimming cut 0 bases from V and 4 bases from J; bases unmatched to any gene: 2. CDR3 length: 14 amino acids. This chain's CDR3 is CATSRDAGGTEAFF. The CDR3 region has the DNA TGTGCCACCAGCAGAGATGCAGGGGGCACTGAAGCTTTCTTT.

This chain uses TRBV5-6 with TRBJ2-3, with a weak D call TRBD2 (6 bases). The ends were cut back, 1 base at V and 0 bases at J, with 9 bases in the middle. The CDR3 sequence is 15 residues long. Germline assignment: CDR1 SGHDT and CDR2 YYEEEE. The CDR3 here is CASSLRLVSTDTQYF. The CDR3 nucleotides read TGTGCCAGCAGCTTGAGACTAGTAAGCACAGATACGCAGTATTTT.

The CDR3 DNA sequence: TGTGCAAGTCGCTCCCTCTCTGGCGGGACAGGTATTTACGAGCAGTACTTC. Translated, it gives CASRSLSGGTGIYEQYF. This chain connects TRBV12-2 to TRBJ2-7; the table's D call TRBD1 went unverified against the DNA. TRBV12-2 is described as a pseudogene. The CDR3 consists of 17 residues.

This clone was counted a single time. This chain connects TRBV6-6 to TRBJ2-7; 10 bases line up with TRBD2. V was pared by 5 bases and J by 0 bases, with 10 bases of the junction left unmatched. CDR1 is MNHNY and CDR2 is SVGAGI in the germline V gene (reference sequence). CDR3 length: 17 amino acids. CDR3 nucleotides: TGTGCCAGCAGTCCCAGGGCGTCTAGCGGGAGCTCCTACGAGCAGTACTTC. Residues: CASSPRASSGSSYEQYF.

This clone has only a few counts. The rearrangement links TRBV6-5 to TRBJ2-5, with TRBD1 matching 8 bases. The germline CDR1 and CDR2 sequences are MNHEY and SVGAGI. Unmatched junction bases numbered 2, after V lost 4 bases and J lost 4 bases. This CDR3 spans 13 amino acids. CDR3 residues: CASSFDRGETQYF. The DNA for the CDR3 is TGTGCCAGCAGTTTTGACAGGGGAGAGACCCAGTACTTC.

The chain couples TRBV5-6 to TRBJ2-3; 9 bases align to TRBD1. V lost 0 bases to trimming and J lost 6 bases; unmatched junction nucleotides: 5. From germline, CDR1 is SGHDT and CDR2 YYEEEE. This CDR3 has 15 amino acids. The chain's CDR3 is CASSLGDRGRDTQYF. CDR3 in DNA: TGTGCCAGCAGCTTGGGAGACAGGGGGAGGGATACGCAGTATTTT. Full variable domain (remainder filled in from reference TRBV5-6 and TRBJ2-3): DAGVTQSPTHLIKTRGQQVTLRCSPKSGHDTVSWYQQALGQGPQFIFQYYEEEERQRGNFPDRFSGHQFPNYSSELNVNALLLGDSALYLCASSLGDRGRDTQYFGPGTRLTVL.

This sequence joins TRBV10-2 and TRBJ2-5, with 8 bases identical to TRBD2. The CDR3 contains 11 residues. Trimming took 9 bases from V and 3 from J; bases not matched to a gene: 0. Looked up from germline, CDR1 is WSHSY and CDR2 is SAAADI. CDR3 nucleotide sequence: TGCGCCAGTAGCGGGAAAGAGACCCAGTACTTC. Amino acids: CASSGKETQYF.

This rearrangement joins TRBV11-2 to TRBJ2-7; no clear D. This CDR3 comprises 13 residues. Trimming shortened V by 3 bases and J by 2 bases, and 8 bases separated the two germline ends. CDR1 is SGHAT, CDR2 FQNNGV, per germline. In nucleotides, the CDR3 is TGTGCCAGCAGCTTTGGGCTTACCTACGAGCAGTACTTC. Protein: CASSFGLTYEQYF.

The chain is built from TRBV7-9 and TRBJ2-3, with a possible D match to TRBD1 (6 bases). CDR3 length: 16 amino acids. The V end was cut by 5 bases, the J end by 2 bases, with 17 bases between. Germline-derived CDR1 and CDR2 are SEHNR and FQNEAQ (reference sequence). The CDR3 region is CASSQGDQGITDTQYF. DNA for the CDR3: TGTGCCAGCAGCCAAGGAGATCAGGGGATCACAGATACGCAGTATTTT.

This chain links TRBV7-2 with TRBJ1-1, with a tentative D call TRBD1 (6 bases). Germline-derived CDR1 and CDR2 are SGHTA and FQGNSA. The CDR3 is 15 residues long. The V end was cut by 1 base, the J end by 8 bases, with 17 bases between. The CDR3 nucleotides are TGTGCCAGCAGCTTAGTCATGTATGGGGGCGCCGAAGCTTTCTTT. Encoded protein: CASSLVMYGGAEAFF. Full variable domain (remainder filled in from reference TRBV7-2 and TRBJ1-1): GAGVSQSPSNKVTEKGKDVELRCDPISGHTALYWYRQSLGQGLEFLIYFQGNSAPDKSGLPSDRFSAERTGGSVSTLTIQRTQQEDSAVYLCASSLVMYGGAEAFFGQGTRLTVV.

A few counts support this clone. The chain is built from TRBV19 and TRBJ2-2, with 11 bases aligning to TRBD2. Germline CDR1 LNHDA, CDR2 SQIVND (reference sequence). CDR3 length: 17 residues. J lost 5 bases, V lost 4 bases, and 9 bases had no gene match. CDR3 sequence (DNA): TGTGCCAGTAGTACTGTTAGCGGGAGGGCCGTTACCGGGGAGCTGTTTTTT. This encodes CASSTVSGRAVTGELFF. Together with reference TRBV19 and TRBJ2-2, the CDR3 gives the full variable domain: DGGITQSPKYLFRKEGQNVTLSCEQNLNHDAMYWYRQDPGQGLRLIYYSQIVNDFQKGDIAEGYSVSREKKESFPLTVTSAQKNPTAFYLCASSTVSGRAVTGELFFGEGSRLTVL.

The CDR3 sequence is CASSPQRERNEQFF. In DNA form, the CDR3 reads TGTGCCAGCAGCCCGCAGCGGGAGCGGAATGAGCAGTTCTTC. The rearrangement joins TRBV3-1 (or the pseudogene TRBV3-2) to TRBJ2-1, with 8 bases aligning to TRBD2. The CDR3 totals 14 residues. The V gene's germline CDR1 is LGHDT and CDR2 YNNKEL (reference sequence). J lost 7 bases, V lost 4 bases, and 6 bases had no gene match.

The chain employs TRBV5-1 and TRBJ2-3, with D maybe TRBD1 (6 bases). V was cut by 4 bases and J by 2 bases, with 11 bases left in between. Per germline, CDR1 SGHRS and CDR2 YFSETQ. CDR3 length equals 14 residues. CDR3 sequence: CASSGGFTTDTQYF. The CDR3 DNA reads as TGCGCCAGCAGCGGGGGCTTCACCACAGATACGCAGTATTTT.

V gene TRBV5-8 combines with J gene TRBJ1-6; perhaps TRBD1 as D (5 bases). Per germline, CDR1 SGHTS and CDR2 YDEGEE. The CDR3 loop spans 15 amino acids. The V gene lost 0 bases and the J gene lost 8 bases, with 12 bases spanning the gap. The CDR3 here is CASSLAGTGYSPLHF. CDR3 coding DNA: TGTGCCAGCAGCTTGGCCGGGACTGGATATTCACCCCTCCACTTT. Filled out from reference TRBV5-8 and TRBJ1-6, the complete variable domain reads EAGVTQSPTHLIKTRGQQATLRCSPISGHTSVYWYQQALGLGLQFLLWYDEGEERNRGNFPPRFSGRQFPNYSSELNVNALELEDSALYLCASSLAGTGYSPLHFGNGTRLTVT.

The V and J genes are TRBV19 and TRBJ1-1; D is uncertain. Germline assignment: CDR1 LNHDA and CDR2 SQIVND (reference sequence). CDR3 length: 16 amino acids. Trimming left V 2 bases short and J 5 bases short, with 18 bases between. The CDR3 sequence is CASSIKRRHGRTEAFF. The CDR3, as DNA: TGTGCCAGTAGTATAAAACGGCGACATGGGAGGACTGAAGCTTTCTTT.